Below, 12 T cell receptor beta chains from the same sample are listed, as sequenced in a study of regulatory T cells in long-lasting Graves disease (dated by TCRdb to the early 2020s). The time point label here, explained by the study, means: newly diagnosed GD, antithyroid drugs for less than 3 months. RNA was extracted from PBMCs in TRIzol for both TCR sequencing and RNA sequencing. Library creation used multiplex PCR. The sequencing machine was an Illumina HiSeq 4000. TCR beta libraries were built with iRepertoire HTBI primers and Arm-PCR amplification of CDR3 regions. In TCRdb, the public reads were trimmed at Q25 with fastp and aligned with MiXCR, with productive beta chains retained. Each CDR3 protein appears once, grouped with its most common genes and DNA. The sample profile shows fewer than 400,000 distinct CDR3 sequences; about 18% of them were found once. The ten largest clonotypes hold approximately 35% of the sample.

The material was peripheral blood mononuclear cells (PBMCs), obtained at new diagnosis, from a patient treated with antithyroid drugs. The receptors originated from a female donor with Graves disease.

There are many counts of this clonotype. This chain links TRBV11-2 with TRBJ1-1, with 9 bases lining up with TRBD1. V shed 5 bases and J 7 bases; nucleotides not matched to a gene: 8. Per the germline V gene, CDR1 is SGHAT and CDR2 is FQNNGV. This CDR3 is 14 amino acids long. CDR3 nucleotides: TGTGCCAGCAGCCCCGTGGACAGGGGTTTTGAAGCTTTCTTT. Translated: CASSPVDRGFEAFF.

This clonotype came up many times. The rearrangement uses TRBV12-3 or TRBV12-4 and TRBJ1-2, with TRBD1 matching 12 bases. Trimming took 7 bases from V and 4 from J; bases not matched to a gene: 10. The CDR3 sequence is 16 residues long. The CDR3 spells CASTISGTGGVYGYTF. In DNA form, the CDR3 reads TGTGCCAGCACTATTTCGGGGACAGGGGGCGTCTATGGCTACACCTTC.

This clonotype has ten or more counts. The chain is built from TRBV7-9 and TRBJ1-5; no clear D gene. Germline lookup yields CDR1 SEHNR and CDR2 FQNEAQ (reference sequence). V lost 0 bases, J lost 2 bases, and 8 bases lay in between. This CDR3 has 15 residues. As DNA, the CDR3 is TGTGCCAGCAGCTTAGCGGGATGGGGCAATCAGCCCCAGCATTTT. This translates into CASSLAGWGNQPQHF. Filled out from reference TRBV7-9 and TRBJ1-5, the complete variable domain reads DTGVSQNPRHKITKRGQNVTFRCDPISEHNRLYWYRQTLGQGPEFLTYFQNEAQLEKSRLLSDRFSAERPKGSFSTLEIQRTEQGDSAMYLCASSLAGWGNQPQHFGDGTRLSIL.

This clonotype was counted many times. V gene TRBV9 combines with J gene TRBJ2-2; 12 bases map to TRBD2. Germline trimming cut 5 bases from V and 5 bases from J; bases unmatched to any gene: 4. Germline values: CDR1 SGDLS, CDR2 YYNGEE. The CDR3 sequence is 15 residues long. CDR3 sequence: CASRAGTSGTGELFF. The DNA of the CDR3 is TGTGCCAGCAGAGCCGGGACTAGCGGGACCGGGGAGCTGTTTTTT.

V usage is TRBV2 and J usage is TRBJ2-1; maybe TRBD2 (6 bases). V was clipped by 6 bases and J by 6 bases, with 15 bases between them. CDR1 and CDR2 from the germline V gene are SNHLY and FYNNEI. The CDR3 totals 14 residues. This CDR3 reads CASSPGLGSNEQFF. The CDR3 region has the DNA TGTGCCAGCAGCCCGGGACTGGGCTCCAATGAGCAGTTCTTC. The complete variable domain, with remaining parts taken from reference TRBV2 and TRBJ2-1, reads EPEVTQTPSHQVTQMGQEVILRCVPISNHLYFYWYRQILGQKVEFLVSFYNNEISEKSEIFDDQFSVERPDGSNFTLKIRSTKLEDSAMYFCASSPGLGSNEQFFGPGTRLTVL.

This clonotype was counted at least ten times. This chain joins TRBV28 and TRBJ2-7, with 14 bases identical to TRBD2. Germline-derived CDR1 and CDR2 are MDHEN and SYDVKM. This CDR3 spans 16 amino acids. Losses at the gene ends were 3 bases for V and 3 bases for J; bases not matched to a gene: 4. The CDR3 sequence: CASSFPGLAGVYEQYF. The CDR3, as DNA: TGTGCCAGCAGTTTCCCGGGACTAGCGGGAGTCTACGAGCAGTACTTC.

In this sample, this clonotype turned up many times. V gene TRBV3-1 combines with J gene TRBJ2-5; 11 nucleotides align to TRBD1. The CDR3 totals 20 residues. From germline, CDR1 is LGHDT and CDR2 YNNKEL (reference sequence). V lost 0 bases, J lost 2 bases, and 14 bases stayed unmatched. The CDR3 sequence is CASSQDLGLAGQGVQETQYF. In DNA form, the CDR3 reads TGTGCCAGCAGCCAAGACCTCGGCCTAGCGGGACAGGGGGTACAAGAGACCCAGTACTTC.

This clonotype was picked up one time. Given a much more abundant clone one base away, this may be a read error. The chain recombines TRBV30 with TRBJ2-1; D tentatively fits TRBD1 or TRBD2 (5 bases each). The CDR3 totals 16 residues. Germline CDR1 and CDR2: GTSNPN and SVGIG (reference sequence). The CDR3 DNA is TGTGCCTGGAGTGTATCCTTTACGGGACCCTACAATGAGCAGCTCTTC. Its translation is CAWSVSFTGPYNEQLF. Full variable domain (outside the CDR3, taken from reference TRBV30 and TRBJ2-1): SQTIHQWPATLVQPVGSPLSLECTVEGTSNPNLYWYRQAAGRGLQLLFYSVGIGQISSEVPQNLSASRPQDRQFILSSKKLLLSDSGFYLCAWSVSFTGPYNEQLFGPGTRLTVL.

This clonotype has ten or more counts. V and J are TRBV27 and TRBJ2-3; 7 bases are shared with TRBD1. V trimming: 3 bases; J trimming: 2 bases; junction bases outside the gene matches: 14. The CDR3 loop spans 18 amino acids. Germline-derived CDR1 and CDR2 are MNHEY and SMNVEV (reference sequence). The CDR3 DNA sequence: TGTGCCAGCAGTTTGTTGACAGGGCCTATTCCCTACACAGATACGCAGTATTTT. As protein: CASSLLTGPIPYTDTQYF.

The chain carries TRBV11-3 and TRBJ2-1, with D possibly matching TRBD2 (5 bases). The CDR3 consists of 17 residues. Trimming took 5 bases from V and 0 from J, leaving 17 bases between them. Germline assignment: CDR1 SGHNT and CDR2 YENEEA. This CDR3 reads CASSHYAGESSYNEQFF. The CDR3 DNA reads TGTGCCAGCAGCCACTATGCCGGGGAGAGCTCCTACAATGAGCAGTTCTTC.

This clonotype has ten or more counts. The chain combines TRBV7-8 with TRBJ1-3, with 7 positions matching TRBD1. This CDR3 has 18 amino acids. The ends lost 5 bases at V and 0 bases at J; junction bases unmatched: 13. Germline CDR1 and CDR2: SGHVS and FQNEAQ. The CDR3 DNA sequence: TGTGCCAGCAGCCAGCCCGGACAGGCCGACCTCTCTGGAAACACCATATATTTT. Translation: CASSQPGQADLSGNTIYF. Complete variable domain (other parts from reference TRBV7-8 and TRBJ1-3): GAGVSQSPRYKVAKRGQDVALRCDPISGHVSLFWYQQALGQGPEFLTYFQNEAQLDKSGLPSDRFFAERPEGSVSTLKIQRTQQEDSAVYLCASSQPGQADLSGNTIYFGEGSWLTVV.

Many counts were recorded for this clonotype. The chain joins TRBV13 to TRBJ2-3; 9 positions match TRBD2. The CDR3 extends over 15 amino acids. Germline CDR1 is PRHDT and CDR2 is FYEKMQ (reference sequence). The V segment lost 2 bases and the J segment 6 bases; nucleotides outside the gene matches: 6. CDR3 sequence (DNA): TGTGCCAGCAGCTTAAGGCTAGCGGGGCCGGATACGCAGTATTTT. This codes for CASSLRLAGPDTQYF.